This T cell receptor (beta chain) comes out of a study of T cell repertoires in cytomegalovirus infection. The overall study: Evidence of both CMV infection and a matching HLA type came from public TCR beta signatures. Notes on the study in general: Ex vivo, HLA-C-restricted CMV-specific TCR beta clonotypes prevailed over the rest of the response. Based on cumulative public TCR beta family frequency, carriers of CMV plus the relevant HLA were identified.

Trimming pared 4 bases from V and 0 bases from J, leaving 7 bases between. Germline CDR1 reads KGHDR; CDR2 reads SFDVKD. CDR3 length: 14 residues. Of note for this clonotype: The antigen is undetermined.

From the reads, TCRdb called clonotypes with MiXCR, one entry per CDR3 protein. The sample lists 680,000 or so distinct CDR3 sequences; 35% to 45% were seen once. The source material was PBMCs. The receptor was derived from a human donor in good health (CMV status not recorded). Some clones in this sample may be carry-over from other donors' samples. The rearrangement joins TRBV24-1 to TRBJ2-3; D unclear. The chain's CDR3 is CATSESASTDTQYF. The CDR3 bases are TGTGCCACCAGTGAGTCGGCTAGCACAGATACGCAGTATTTT.